This record covers a single TCR beta chain. Its antigen remains unknown. No infections or other immune events were documented during collection. These data originate in a study of identifying expanded T cells in peripheral blood. The method was immunoSEQ multiplex PCR; TCRdb's version includes in-frame clones alone and lacks a portion of them. The table lists 100,000 or so clones, roughly 85% of them singletons, with about 15% in the top ten. Findings of the study overall: Over about two and four weeks, about 15 and 19 clones changed, versus around 1.2 between replicates. Across healthy donors, higher total template counts meant significantly greater approximately two-week count variance.

Sample: blood. This clonotype was obtained from a person aged 18 to 75 in good health.

In DNA form, the CDR3 reads TGTGCCAGCAGCTTATCTTGGACAGGGGGCTCCGAGCAGTACTTC. It encodes CASSLSWTGGSEQYF. The V call is TRBV11-2, the J call TRBJ2-7; 11 nucleotides agree with TRBD1. This CDR3 contains 15 residues. Germline CDR1 is SGHAT and CDR2 is FQNNGV. V shed 2 bases and J 6 bases; nucleotides not matched to a gene: 6.